This T cell receptor (beta chain) is from a study of T cells in Graves' hyperthyroidism and ophthalmopathy. Overall study context: Specimen type is peripheral blood, collected at initial diagnosis prior to any treatment.

There are 14 residues in the CDR3. The germline V gene has CDR1 SGDLS and CDR2 YYNGEE. The V gene end was trimmed by 3 bases and the J gene end by 4 bases; junction bases not matched to a gene: 5. This clonotype was detected many times. Its antigen remains unknown. Study-wide results and caveats: From stable hyperthyroidism, ophthalmopathy was separated by a 13 V-J model. Ophthalmopathy onset followed model prediction by a median approximately 7 months.

Amplified TCR beta CDR3 regions came from RNA transcripts. HTBI primers were used for first-round RT-PCR of the TCR CDR3. TCRdb re-derived calls from the multiplex PCR reads in MiXCR, one entry per CDR3 protein. The sample lists some 690,000 distinct CDR3 sequences; 17% were seen once. V gene TRBV9 combines with J gene TRBJ2-7, with 9 positions matching TRBD1. The sequencing sample was made of blood. This TCR derives from a man between 45 and 60 years old with Graves' hyperthyroidism. Here the CDR3 DNA reads TGTGCCAGCAGCGCCGGGACAGGGCTATACGAGCAGTACTTC. This codes for CASSAGTGLYEQYF.